This entry features one TCR beta chain sequence. The antigen is undetermined. This sample is part of a study of CD8 T cells in Susac syndrome. Study-level results: That the number of individuals in its TCR sequencing and HLA analysis was relatively small was acknowledged by the study.

Germline V gene sequence: CDR1 DFQATT, CDR2 SNEGSKA (reference sequence). The CDR3 is 13 amino acids. The germline V and J ends were trimmed by 4 bases and 1 base, with 10 bases remaining between them. With random hexamers, roughly 0.45 to 1 ug RNA was reverse transcribed. immunoSEQ multiplex PCR amplified TCR beta CDR3 across 54 Vbeta, 13 Jbeta. TCRdb analysed the immunoSEQ multiplex PCR reads with MiXCR anew, one entry per CDR3 protein. This table has hundreds of thousands of distinct CDR3 sequences, around 95% appearing once. CD8+ and CD4+ T cells taken from blood had their TCR beta sequenced. The V gene is TRBV20-1, the J gene TRBJ1-2, with D perhaps TRBD1 (6 bases). The sample comprised CD4+ T cells from PBMCs. This clonotype originated in a human donor with multiple sclerosis. CDR3 coding DNA: TGCAGTGCTATAGGACAGTTTAACTATGGCTACACCTTC. This translates into CSAIGQFNYGYTF.